The 12 T cell receptor beta chains below all came from one sample that was sequenced in a study of blood T cell repertoires in COVID-19. The table came from immunoSEQ multiplex PCR; TCRdb's copy has only in-frame clones and leaves some out. The profile shows over 200,000 clones, around 87% of them singletons. The sample consisted of peripheral blood. These receptors were collected from a woman between 45 and 60 years old with acute or convalescent COVID-19.

The genes are TRBV7-2 and TRBJ2-5; D perhaps matches TRBD1 (6 bases). The V end was cut by 6 bases, the J end by 1 base, with 12 bases between. CDR3 size: 14 residues. Looked up from germline, CDR1 is SGHTA and CDR2 is FQGNSA. CDR3 sequence (DNA): TGTGCCAGCAGGGCCCAGGGGTCCCAAGAGACCCAGTACTTC. The encoded protein is CASRAQGSQETQYF.

V and J are TRBV4-2 and TRBJ2-7; 13 nucleotides match TRBD2. After removal of 1 base from V and 4 bases from J, the junction contained 4 bases not matched to a gene. Germline V CDR1 and CDR2: LGHNA, YNFKEQ. The CDR3 runs 16 residues. CDR3 residues: CASSQGLAGGTYEQYF. CDR3 bases: TGTGCCAGCAGCCAAGGACTAGCGGGAGGAACATACGAGCAGTACTTC.

The chain combines TRBV7-2 with TRBJ2-7; TRBD2 matches at 7 bases. The CDR3 is 15 residues long. Losses at the gene ends were 1 base for V and 1 base for J; bases not matched to a gene: 4. Germline CDR1 and CDR2: SGHTA and FQGNSA. This CDR3 reads CASSLGGGGSYEQYF. In DNA, the CDR3 is TGTGCCAGCAGCTTAGGGGGCGGGGGATCCTACGAGCAGTACTTC.

The V gene is TRBV24-1, the J gene TRBJ2-7, with TRBD1 matching over 10 bases. After removal of 8 bases from V and 4 bases from J, the junction contained 4 bases not matched to a gene. This CDR3 has 13 residues. Germline V gene sequence: CDR1 KGHDR, CDR2 SFDVKD. For the CDR3, the DNA is TGTGCCACCACCGGGACAGGGGAGTACGAGCAGTACTTC. Translated: CATTGTGEYEQYF.

The chain employs TRBV10-3 and TRBJ1-2, with 9 bases matching TRBD1. Per germline, CDR1 ENHRY and CDR2 SYGVKD. The CDR3 length is 16 residues. V trimming: 4 bases; J trimming: 0 bases; junction bases outside the gene matches: 6. The CDR3 sequence is CAISGTQGASNYGYTF. In nucleotides, the CDR3 is TGTGCCATCAGTGGGACACAGGGGGCCTCTAACTATGGCTACACCTTC.

The chain joins TRBV28 to TRBJ2-5, with 9 nucleotides matching TRBD1. Germline CDR1 reads MDHEN; CDR2 reads SYDVKM. This CDR3 contains 15 residues. The ends lost 2 bases at V and 3 bases at J; junction bases unmatched: 4. CDR3 loop: CASSLTGGVEETQYF. CDR3 DNA sequence: TGTGCCAGCAGTTTAACAGGGGGCGTTGAAGAGACCCAGTACTTC.

The CDR3 region is CASSGTGGGYTF. The CDR3 DNA reads as TGTGCCAGCAGTGGGACAGGGGGAGGCTACACCTTC. This chain uses TRBV6-2 or TRBV6-3 with TRBJ1-2; 11 bases match TRBD1. Germline V gene sequence: CDR1 MNHEY, CDR2 SVGEGT. The CDR3 has 12 residues. V dropped 5 bases and J dropped 8; count of bases not matched to a gene: 1.

The rearrangement uses TRBV7-8 and TRBJ1-3; TRBD1 matches at 10 bases. The CDR3 length is 16 residues. V shed 0 bases and J 4 bases; nucleotides not matched to a gene: 3. Germline-derived CDR1 and CDR2 are SGHVS and FQNEAQ. DNA for the CDR3: TGTGCCAGCAGCTTAGCGGGACAGGGGCGGGGAAACACCATATATTTT. Translation gives CASSLAGQGRGNTIYF.

This chain joins TRBV7-6 and TRBJ2-7; 13 positions match TRBD2. This CDR3 is built from 15 residues. J was trimmed by 1 base and V by 8 bases; bases with no gene match: 5. The germline V gene has CDR1 SGHVS and CDR2 FNYEAQ. The CDR3 bases are TGTGCCAGCTCCCTGACTAGCGGGGGGTCCTACGAGCAGTACTTC. Protein product: CASSLTSGGSYEQYF.

The V gene is TRBV28, the J gene TRBJ1-1, with D possibly matching TRBD1 (5 bases). This CDR3 has 15 residues. The ends were cut back, 5 bases at V and 8 bases at J, with 21 bases in the middle. Looked up from germline, CDR1 is MDHEN and CDR2 is SYDVKM. CDR3 region: CASSPSHLVQGEAFF. CDR3 bases: TGTGCCAGCAGTCCCTCTCACTTAGTCCAGGGAGAAGCTTTCTTT.

V gene TRBV5-5 combines with J gene TRBJ2-1, with D unclear. V was pared by 0 bases and J by 0 bases, with 10 bases between. Germline V lookup: CDR1 SGHKS, CDR2 YYEKEE (reference sequence). This CDR3 region has 16 residues. The CDR3 DNA follows: TGTGCCAGCAGCTTGGATGCGGCTAGCTCCTACAATGAGCAGTTCTTC. Translating gives CASSLDAASSYNEQFF.

CDR3 DNA sequence: TGTGCCAGCTCACCCGGCTCCGGAGGTAATGAAAAACTGTTTTTT. This sequence encodes CASSPGSGGNEKLFF. This chain uses TRBV18 with TRBJ1-4; D remains unclear. This CDR3 is built from 15 residues. Germline loops: CDR1 KGHSH, CDR2 LQKENI. V lost 3 bases, J lost 4 bases, and 12 bases lay in between.